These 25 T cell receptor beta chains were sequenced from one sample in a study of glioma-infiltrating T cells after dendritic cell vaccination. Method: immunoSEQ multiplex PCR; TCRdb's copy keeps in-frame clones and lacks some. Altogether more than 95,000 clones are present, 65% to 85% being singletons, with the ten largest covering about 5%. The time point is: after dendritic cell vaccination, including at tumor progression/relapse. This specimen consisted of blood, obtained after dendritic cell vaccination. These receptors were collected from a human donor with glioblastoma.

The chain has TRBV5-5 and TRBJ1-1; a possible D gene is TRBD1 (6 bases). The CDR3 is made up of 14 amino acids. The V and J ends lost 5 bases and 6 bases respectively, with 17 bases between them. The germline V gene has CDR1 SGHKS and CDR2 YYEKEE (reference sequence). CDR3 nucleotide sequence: TGTGCCAGCAGGAAAACAGGGAATATCGCTGAAGCTTTCTTT. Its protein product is CASRKTGNIAEAFF.

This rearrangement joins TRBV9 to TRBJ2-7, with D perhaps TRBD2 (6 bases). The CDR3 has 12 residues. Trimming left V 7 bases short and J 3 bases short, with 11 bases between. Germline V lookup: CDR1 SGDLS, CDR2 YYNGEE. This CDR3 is CASGAGSYEQYF. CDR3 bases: TGTGCCAGCGGCGCGGGGAGCTACGAGCAGTACTTC.

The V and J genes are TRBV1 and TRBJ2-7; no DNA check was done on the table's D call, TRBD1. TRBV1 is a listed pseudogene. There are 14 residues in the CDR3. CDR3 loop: CTSSQGQRDYEQYF. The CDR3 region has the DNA TGCACCAGCAGCCAAGGACAGAGAGACTACGAGCAGTACTTC.

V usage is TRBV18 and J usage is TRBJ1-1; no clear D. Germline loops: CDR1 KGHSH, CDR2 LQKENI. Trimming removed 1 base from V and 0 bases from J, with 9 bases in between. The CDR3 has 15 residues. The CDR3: CASSPLHGMNTEAFF. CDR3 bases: TGTGCCAGCTCACCACTGCACGGTATGAACACTGAAGCTTTCTTT.

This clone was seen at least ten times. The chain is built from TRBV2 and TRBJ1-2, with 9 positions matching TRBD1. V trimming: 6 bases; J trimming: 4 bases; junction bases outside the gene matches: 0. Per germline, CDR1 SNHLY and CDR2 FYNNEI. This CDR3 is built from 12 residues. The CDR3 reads CASRTGGYGYTF. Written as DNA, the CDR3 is TGTGCCAGCAGGACAGGGGGCTATGGCTACACCTTC. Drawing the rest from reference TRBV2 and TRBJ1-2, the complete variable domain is EPEVTQTPSHQVTQMGQEVILRCVPISNHLYFYWYRQILGQKVEFLVSFYNNEISEKSEIFDDQFSVERPDGSNFTLKIRSTKLEDSAMYFCASRTGGYGYTFGSGTRLTVV.

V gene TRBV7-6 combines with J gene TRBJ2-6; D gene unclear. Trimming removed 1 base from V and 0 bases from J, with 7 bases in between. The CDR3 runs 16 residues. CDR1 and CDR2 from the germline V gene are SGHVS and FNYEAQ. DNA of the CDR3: TGTGCCAGCAGCTTAGAAGTGAGCTCTGGGGCCAACGTCCTGACTTTC. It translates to CASSLEVSSGANVLTF. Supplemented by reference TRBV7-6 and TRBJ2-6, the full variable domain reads GAGVSQSPRYKVTKRGQDVALRCDPISGHVSLYWYRQALGQGPEFLTYFNYEAQQDKSGLPNDRFSAERPEGSISTLTIQRTEQRDSAMYRCASSLEVSSGANVLTFGAGSRLTVL.

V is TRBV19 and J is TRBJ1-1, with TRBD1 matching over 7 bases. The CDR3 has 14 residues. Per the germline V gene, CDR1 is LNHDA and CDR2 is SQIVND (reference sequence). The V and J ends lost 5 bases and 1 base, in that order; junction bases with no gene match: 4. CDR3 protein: CASSSRQGNTEAFF. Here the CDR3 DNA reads TGTGCCAGTAGTTCCCGACAGGGGAACACTGAAGCTTTCTTT.

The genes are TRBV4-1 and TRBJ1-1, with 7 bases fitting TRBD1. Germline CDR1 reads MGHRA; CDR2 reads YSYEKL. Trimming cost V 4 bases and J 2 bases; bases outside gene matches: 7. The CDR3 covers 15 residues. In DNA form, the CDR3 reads TGCGCCAGCAGCCGAGGGACAGTTGATAACACTGAAGCTTTCTTT. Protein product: CASSRGTVDNTEAFF.

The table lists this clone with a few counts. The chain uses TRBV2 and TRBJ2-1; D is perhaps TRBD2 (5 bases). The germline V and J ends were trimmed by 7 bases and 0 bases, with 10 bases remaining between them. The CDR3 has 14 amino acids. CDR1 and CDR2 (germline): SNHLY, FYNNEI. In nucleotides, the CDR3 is TGTGCCAGCACTGGCGGAGGCTCCTACAATGAGCAGTTCTTC. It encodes CASTGGGSYNEQFF.

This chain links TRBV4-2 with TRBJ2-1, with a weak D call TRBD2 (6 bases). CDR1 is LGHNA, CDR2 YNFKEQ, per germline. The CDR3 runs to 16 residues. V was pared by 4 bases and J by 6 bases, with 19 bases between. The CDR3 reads CASSLWGLMGPNEQFF. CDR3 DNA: TGTGCCAGCAGCCTCTGGGGACTCATGGGGCCCAATGAGCAGTTCTTC.

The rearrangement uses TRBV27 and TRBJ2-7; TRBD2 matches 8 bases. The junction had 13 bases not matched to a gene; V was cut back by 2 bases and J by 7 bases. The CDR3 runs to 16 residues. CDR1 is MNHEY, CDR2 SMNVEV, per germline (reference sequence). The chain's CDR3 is CASSLNPHASGHEQYF. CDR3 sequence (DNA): TGTGCCAGCAGTTTAAACCCCCACGCTAGCGGGCATGAGCAGTACTTC.

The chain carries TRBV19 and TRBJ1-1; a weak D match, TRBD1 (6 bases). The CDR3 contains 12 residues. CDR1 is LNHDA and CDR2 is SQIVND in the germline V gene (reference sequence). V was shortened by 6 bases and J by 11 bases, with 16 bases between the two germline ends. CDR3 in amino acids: CASRPTTGRAFF. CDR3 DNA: TGTGCCAGTAGGCCCACGACAGGCAGGGCTTTCTTT.

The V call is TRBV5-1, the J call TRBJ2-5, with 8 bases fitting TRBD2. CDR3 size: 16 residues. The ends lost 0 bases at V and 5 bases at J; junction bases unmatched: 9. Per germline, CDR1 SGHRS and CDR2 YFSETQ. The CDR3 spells CASSLAAGGAPETQYF. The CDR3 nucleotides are TGCGCCAGCAGCTTGGCCGCGGGGGGCGCCCCGGAGACCCAGTACTTC. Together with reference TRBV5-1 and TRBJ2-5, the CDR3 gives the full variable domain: KAGVTQTPRYLIKTRGQQVTLSCSPISGHRSVSWYQQTPGQGLQFLFEYFSETQRNKGNFPGRFSGRQFSNSRSEMNVSTLELGDSALYLCASSLAAGGAPETQYFGPGTRLLVL.

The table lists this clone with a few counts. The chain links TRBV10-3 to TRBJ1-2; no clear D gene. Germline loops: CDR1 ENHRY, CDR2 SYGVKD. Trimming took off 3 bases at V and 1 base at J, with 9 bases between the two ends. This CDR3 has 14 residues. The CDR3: CAISESNGNYGYTF. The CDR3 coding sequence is TGTGCCATCAGTGAAAGTAACGGTAACTATGGCTACACCTTC.

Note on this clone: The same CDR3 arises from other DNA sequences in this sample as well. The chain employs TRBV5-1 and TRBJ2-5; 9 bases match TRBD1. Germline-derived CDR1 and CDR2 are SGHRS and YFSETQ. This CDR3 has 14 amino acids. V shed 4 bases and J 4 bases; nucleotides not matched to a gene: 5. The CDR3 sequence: CASSAGQGGETQYF. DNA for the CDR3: TGCGCCAGCAGCGCGGGACAGGGTGGAGAGACCCAGTACTTC.

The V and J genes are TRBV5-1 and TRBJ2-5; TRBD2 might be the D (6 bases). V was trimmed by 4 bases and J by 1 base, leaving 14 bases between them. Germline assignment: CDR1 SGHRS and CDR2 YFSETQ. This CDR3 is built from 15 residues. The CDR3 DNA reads TGCGCCAGCAGCCTAGACGGGAGAAGCCAAGAGACCCAGTACTTC. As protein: CASSLDGRSQETQYF.

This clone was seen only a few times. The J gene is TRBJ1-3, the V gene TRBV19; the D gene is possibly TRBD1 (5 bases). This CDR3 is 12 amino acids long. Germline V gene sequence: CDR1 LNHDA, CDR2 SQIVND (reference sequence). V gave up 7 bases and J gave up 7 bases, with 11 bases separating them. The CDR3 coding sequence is TGTGCCAGTACGGGACTGCCCAACACCATATATTTT. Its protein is CASTGLPNTIYF.

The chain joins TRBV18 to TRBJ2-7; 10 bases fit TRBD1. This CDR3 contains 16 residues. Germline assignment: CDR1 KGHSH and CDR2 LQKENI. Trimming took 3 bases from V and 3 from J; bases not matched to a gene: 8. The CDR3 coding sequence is TGTGCCAGCTCACCGCCCTGGCGGACAGGGGGCTACGAGCAGTACTTC. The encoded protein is CASSPPWRTGGYEQYF.

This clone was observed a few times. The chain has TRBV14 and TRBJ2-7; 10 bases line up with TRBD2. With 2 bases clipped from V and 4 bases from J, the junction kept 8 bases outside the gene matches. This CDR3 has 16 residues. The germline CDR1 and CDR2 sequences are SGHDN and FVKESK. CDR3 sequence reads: CASSQLRAGGFYEQYF. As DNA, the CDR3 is TGTGCCAGCAGCCAACTTCGAGCGGGAGGGTTTTACGAGCAGTACTTC.

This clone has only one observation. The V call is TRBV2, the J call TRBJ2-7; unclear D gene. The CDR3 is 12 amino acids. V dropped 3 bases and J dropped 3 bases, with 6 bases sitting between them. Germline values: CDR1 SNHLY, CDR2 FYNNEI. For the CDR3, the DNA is TGTGCCAGCAGTGAGCAACACTACGAGCAGTACTTC. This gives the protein CASSEQHYEQYF. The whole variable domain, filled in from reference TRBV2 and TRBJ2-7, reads EPEVTQTPSHQVTQMGQEVILRCVPISNHLYFYWYRQILGQKVEFLVSFYNNEISEKSEIFDDQFSVERPDGSNFTLKIRSTKLEDSAMYFCASSEQHYEQYFGPGTRLTVT.

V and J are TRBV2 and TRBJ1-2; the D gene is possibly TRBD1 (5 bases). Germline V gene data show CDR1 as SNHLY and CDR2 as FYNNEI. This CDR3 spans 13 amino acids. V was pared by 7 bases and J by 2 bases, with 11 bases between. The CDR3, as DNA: TGTGCCAGCACTTGGCAGGGCAACTATGGCTACACCTTC. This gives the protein CASTWQGNYGYTF. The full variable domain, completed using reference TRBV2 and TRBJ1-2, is EPEVTQTPSHQVTQMGQEVILRCVPISNHLYFYWYRQILGQKVEFLVSFYNNEISEKSEIFDDQFSVERPDGSNFTLKIRSTKLEDSAMYFCASTWQGNYGYTFGSGTRLTVV.

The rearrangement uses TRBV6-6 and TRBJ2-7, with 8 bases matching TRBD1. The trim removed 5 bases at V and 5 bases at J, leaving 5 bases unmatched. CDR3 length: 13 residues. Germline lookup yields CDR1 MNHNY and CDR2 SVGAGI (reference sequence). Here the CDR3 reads CASSGQGLHEQYF. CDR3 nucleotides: TGTGCCAGCAGTGGACAGGGACTGCACGAGCAGTACTTC.

For the CDR3, the DNA is TGTGCCAGCAGCAGCAAACAGGGGGCTGGCACTGAAGCTTTCTTT. This encodes CASSSKQGAGTEAFF. The gene calls are TRBV5-4 and TRBJ1-1, with 9 bases matching TRBD1. Germline CDR1 and CDR2: SGHNT and YYREEE (reference sequence). CDR3 size: 15 residues. V was pared by 4 bases and J by 4 bases, with 8 bases of the junction left unmatched.

CDR3 nucleotides: TGTGCCAGCAGACGACAGGGGAAAACCGGGGAGCTGTTTTTT. As protein: CASRRQGKTGELFF. The chain joins TRBV27 to TRBJ2-2, with 8 positions matching TRBD1. After removal of 6 bases from V and 5 bases from J, the junction contained 5 bases not matched to a gene. The CDR3 sequence is 14 residues long. Germline V CDR1 and CDR2: MNHEY, SMNVEV (reference sequence).

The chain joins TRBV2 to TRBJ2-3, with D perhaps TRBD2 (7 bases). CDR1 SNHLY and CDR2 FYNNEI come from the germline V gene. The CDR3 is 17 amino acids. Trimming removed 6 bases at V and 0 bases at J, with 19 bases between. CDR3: CASRGGRREPSTDTQYF. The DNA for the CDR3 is TGTGCCAGCAGGGGGGGGCGACGAGAGCCTAGCACAGATACGCAGTATTTT. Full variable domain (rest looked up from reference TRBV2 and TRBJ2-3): EPEVTQTPSHQVTQMGQEVILRCVPISNHLYFYWYRQILGQKVEFLVSFYNNEISEKSEIFDDQFSVERPDGSNFTLKIRSTKLEDSAMYFCASRGGRREPSTDTQYFGPGTRLTVL.